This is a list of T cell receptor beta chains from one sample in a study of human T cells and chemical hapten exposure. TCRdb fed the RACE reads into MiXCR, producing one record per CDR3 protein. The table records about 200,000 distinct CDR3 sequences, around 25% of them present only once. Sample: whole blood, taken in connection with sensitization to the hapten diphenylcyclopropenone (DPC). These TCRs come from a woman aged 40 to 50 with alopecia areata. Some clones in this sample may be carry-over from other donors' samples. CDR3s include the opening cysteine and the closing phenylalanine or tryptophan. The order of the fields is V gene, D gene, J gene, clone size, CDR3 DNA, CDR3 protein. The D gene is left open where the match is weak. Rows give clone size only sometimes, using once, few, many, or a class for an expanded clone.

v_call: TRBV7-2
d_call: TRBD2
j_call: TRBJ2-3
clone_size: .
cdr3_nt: TGTGCCAGCAGCTTAGTGGGTACTAGCGGGAGCCGCACAGATACGCAGTATTTT
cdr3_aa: CASSLVGTSGSRTDTQYF

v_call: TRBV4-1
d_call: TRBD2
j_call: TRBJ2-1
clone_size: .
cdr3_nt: TGCGCCAGCAGCCAAGATTTCGCTAGCGGAAGCTCCTACAATGAGCAGTTCTTC
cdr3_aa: CASSQDFASGSSYNEQFF

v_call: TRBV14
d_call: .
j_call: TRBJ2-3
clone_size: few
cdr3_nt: TGTGCCAGCAGCCAAGATCCGATAACGCAGTATTTT
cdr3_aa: CASSQDPITQYF

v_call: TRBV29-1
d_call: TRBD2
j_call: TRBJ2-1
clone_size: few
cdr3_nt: TGCAGCGTCAGTTCCCTCTTTCTCGCGGGAGGGAGTGAGCAGTTCTTC
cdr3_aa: CSVSSLFLAGGSEQFF

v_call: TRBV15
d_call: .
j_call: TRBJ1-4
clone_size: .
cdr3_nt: TGTGCCACCAGCAGAGTAGGACTCTTTATGGCGGCTAATGAAAAACTGTTTTTT
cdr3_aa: CATSRVGLFMAANEKLFF

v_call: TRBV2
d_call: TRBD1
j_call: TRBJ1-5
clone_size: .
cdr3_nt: TGTGCCAGCAGTGAAGGACAGGGAGGCCAGCCCCAGCATTTT
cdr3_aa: CASSEGQGGQPQHF

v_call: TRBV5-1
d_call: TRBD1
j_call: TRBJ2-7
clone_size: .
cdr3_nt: TGCGCCAGCAGCGCCCCGGACAGGGGGACCTACGAGCAGTACTTC
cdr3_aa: CASSAPDRGTYEQYF

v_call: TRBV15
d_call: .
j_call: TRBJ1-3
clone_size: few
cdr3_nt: TGTGCCACCAGCAGAGATCCCGGACGGAGATTAAACACCATATATTTT
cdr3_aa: CATSRDPGRRLNTIYF

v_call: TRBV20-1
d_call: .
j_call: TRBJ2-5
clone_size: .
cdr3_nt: TGCAGTGCTAGGATAGCGCCCCAAGAGACCCAGTACTTC
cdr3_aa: CSARIAPQETQYF

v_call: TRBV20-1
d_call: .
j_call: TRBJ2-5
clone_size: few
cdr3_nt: TGCAGTGCAAAGGGAGGGGGCTGGGGGGAGACCCAGTACTTC
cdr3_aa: CSAKGGGWGETQYF

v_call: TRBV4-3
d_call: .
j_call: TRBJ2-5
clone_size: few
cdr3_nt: TGCGCCAGCAGCCAAGTCGGGGGGCCGCGGGAGACCCAGTACTTC
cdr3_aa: CASSQVGGPRETQYF

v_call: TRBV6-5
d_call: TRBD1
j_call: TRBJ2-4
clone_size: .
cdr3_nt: TGTGCCAGCAGTTCCGGGACAGGGAGAAACATTCAGTACTTC
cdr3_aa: CASSSGTGRNIQYF

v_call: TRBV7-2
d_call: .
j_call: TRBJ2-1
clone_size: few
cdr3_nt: TGTGCCAGCAGCGTAGGTTCCGGGACTGAGCAGTTCTTC
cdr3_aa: CASSVGSGTEQFF

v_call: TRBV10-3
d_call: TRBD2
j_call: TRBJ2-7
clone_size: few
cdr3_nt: TGTGCCATCAGTGGTACTAGCGGGACTCCCTACGAGCAGTACTTC
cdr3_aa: CAISGTSGTPYEQYF

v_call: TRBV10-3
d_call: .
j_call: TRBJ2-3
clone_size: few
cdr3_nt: TGTGCCACCACTAGGGGGGCTAGCACAGATACGCAGTATTTT
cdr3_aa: CATTRGASTDTQYF

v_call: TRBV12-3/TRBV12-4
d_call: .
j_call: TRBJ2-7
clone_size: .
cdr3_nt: TGTGCCAGCAGTTTCAGGGGGGCCTACGAGCAGTACTTC
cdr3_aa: CASSFRGAYEQYF

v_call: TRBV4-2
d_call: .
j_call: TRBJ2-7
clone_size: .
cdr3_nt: TGTGCCAGCAGCCAAGATCCCAGCTGGGAGCAGTACTTC
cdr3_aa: CASSQDPSWEQYF

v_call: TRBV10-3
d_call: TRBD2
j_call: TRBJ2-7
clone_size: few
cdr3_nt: TGTGCCATCAGTGAGGGGACTAGCGCTTCCTACGAGCAGTACTTC
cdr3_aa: CAISEGTSASYEQYF

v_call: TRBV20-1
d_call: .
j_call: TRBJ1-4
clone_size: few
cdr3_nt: TGCAGTGCAACCGAGGGGGCAACTAATGAAAAACTGTTTTTT
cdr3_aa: CSATEGATNEKLFF

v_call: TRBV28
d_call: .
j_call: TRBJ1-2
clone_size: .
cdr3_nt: TGTGCCAGCAGTTCAATCGGCGGGGCCCTAGCTAACTATGGCTACACCTTC
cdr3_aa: CASSSIGGALANYGYTF

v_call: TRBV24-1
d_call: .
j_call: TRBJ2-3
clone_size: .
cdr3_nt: TGTGCCACCAGTGATTTCGGCCTAGGCACAGATACGCAGTATTTT
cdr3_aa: CATSDFGLGTDTQYF

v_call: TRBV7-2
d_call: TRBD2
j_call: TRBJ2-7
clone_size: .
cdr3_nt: TGTGCCAGCAGCCTGACGCGGGAGCCCTACGAGCAGTACTTC
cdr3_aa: CASSLTREPYEQYF

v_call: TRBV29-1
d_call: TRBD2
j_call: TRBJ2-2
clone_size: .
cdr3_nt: TGCAGCATACGAGCTAGCGGGAGGGAGAACACCGGGGAGCTGTTTTTT
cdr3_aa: CSIRASGRENTGELFF

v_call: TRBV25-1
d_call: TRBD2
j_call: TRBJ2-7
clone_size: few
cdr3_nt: TGTGCCAGCAGTTCCAGACTAGCGCACCCCGAGCAGTACTTC
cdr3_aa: CASSSRLAHPEQYF

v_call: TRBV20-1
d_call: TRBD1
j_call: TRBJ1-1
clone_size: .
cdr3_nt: TGCAGTGCCCAGACAGGGCCGAACACTGAAGCTTTCTTT
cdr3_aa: CSAQTGPNTEAFF

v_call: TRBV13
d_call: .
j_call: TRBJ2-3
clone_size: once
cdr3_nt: TGTGCCAGCAGCCCCACCGGAGGGTCAGATACGCAGTATTTT
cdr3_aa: CASSPTGGSDTQYF

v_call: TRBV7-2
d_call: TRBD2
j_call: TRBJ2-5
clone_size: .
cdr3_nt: TGTGCCAGCAGCACGACTAGCGGGGGCGCGGGGACCCAGTACTTC
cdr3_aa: CASSTTSGGAGTQYF

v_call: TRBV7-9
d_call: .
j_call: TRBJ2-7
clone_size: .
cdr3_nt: TGTGCCAGCAGCTCAGGGGCTAGCGGCCCGAACGCCTACGAGCAGTACTTC
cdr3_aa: CASSSGASGPNAYEQYF

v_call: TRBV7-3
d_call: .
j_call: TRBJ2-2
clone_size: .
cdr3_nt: TGTGCCAGCAGCTTAGGCCCGGGGTCCCCCGACACCGGGGAGCTGTTTTTT
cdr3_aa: CASSLGPGSPDTGELFF

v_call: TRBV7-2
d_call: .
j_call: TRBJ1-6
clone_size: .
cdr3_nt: TGTGCCAGCAGCTTAGTTGAAAGGGGCTCATCACCCCTCCACTTT
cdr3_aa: CASSLVERGSSPLHF

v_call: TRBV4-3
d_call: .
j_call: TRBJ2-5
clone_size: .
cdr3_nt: TGCGCCAGCAGCCAAGTGGCGGGGCGGCAAGAGACCCAGTACTTC
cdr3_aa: CASSQVAGRQETQYF

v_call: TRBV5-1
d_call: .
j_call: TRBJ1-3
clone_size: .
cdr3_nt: TGCGCCAGCAGCCCGGACAGTGGCCCTGGAAACACCATATATTTT
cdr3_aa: CASSPDSGPGNTIYF

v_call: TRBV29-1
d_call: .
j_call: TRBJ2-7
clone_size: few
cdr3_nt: TGCAGCGTTGTAACAGGGAGCTCCTACGAGCAGTACTTC
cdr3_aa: CSVVTGSSYEQYF

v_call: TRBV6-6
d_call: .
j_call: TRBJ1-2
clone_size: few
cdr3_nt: TGTGCCAGCAGTACCGGGACTACCGGCTACACCTTC
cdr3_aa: CASSTGTTGYTF

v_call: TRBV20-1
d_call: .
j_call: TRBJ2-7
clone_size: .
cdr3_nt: TGCAGTGCTTCAAGGTTTGACGGGGGGCGAAGCGAAGTACCCTACGAGCAGTACTTC
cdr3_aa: CSASRFDGGRSEVPYEQYF

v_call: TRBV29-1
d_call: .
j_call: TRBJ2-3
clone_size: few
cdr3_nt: TGCAGCGTTGAGGGGCAGTTCACAGATACGCAGTATTTT
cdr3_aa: CSVEGQFTDTQYF

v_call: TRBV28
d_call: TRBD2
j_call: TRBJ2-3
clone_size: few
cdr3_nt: TGTGCCAGCGCGGGAGGGGGCACAGATACGCAGTATTTT
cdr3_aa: CASAGGGTDTQYF

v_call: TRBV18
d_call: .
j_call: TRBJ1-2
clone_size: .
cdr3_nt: TGTGCCAGCTCATCGGCTAAAACAGGGTTGGAGATGCCGAACTATGGCTACACCTTC
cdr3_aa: CASSSAKTGLEMPNYGYTF

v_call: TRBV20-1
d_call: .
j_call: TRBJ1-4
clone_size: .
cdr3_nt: TGCAGTGCTAGTGTCGATGAAAAACTGTTTTTT
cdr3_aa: CSASVDEKLFF

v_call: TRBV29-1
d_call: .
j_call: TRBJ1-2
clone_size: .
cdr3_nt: TGCAGCGTTGACGTCCCTTCGGGGAACTATGGCTACACCTTC
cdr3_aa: CSVDVPSGNYGYTF